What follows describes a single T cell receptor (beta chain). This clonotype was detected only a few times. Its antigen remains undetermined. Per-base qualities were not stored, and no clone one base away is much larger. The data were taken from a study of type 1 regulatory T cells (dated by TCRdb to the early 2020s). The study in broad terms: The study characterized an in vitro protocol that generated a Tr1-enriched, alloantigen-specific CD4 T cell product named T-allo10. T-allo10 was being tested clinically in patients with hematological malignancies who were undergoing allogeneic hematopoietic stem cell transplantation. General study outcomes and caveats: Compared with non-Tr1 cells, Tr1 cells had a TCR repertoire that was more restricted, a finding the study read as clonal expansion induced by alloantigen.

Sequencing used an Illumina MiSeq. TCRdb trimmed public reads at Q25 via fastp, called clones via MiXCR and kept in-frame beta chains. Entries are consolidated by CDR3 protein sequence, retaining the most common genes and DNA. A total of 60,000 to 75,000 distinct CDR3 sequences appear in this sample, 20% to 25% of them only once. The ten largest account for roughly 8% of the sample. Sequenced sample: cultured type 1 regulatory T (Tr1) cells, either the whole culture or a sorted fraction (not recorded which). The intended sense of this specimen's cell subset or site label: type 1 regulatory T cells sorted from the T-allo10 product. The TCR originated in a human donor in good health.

The sequence in DNA is TGTGCCAGCAGCTTAAACAGGGCGAACACTGAAGCTTTCTTT. This translates into CASSLNRANTEAFF. The receptor chain draws on TRBV7-2 and TRBJ1-1, with TRBD1 perhaps the D gene, on 6 matching bases. Trimming takes 2 bases from V and 1 base from J, and the germline ends sit 8 bases apart. Measured from the cysteine to the phenylalanine, the CDR3 is 14 residues long. Only the CDR3 DNA stays, 42 bases, in frame from base 1. For CDR1 and CDR2, the germline V gene lists SGHTA and FQGNSA.